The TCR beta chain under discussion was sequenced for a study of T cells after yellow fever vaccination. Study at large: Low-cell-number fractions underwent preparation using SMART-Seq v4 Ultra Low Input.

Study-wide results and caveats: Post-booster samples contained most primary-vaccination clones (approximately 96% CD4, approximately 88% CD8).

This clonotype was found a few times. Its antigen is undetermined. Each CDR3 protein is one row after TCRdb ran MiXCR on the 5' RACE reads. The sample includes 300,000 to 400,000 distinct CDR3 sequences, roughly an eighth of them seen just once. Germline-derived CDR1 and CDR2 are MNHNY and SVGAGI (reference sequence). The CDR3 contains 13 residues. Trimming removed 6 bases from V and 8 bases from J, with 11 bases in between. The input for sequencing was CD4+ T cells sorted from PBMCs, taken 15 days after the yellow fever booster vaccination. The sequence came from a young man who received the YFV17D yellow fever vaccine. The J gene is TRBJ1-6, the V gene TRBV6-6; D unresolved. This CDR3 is CASSGWSDSPLHF. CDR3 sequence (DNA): TGTGCCAGCAGCGGCTGGAGTGATTCACCCCTCCACTTT.